Sequencing of this T cell receptor (beta chain) was carried out in a study of lymphopenia after photon versus proton radiotherapy. Study-wide results and limits: Post-nadir diversity loss with photons came from oligoclonal expansion, particularly CD8+ Temra cells.

On this clone: The antigen remains unidentified.

Germline V gene sequence: CDR1 MNHEY, CDR2 SMNVEV (reference sequence). CDR3 length: 17 residues. Trimming at V came to 4 bases and at J to 0 bases, leaving 4 bases not matched to a gene. The data were produced by immunoSEQ multiplex PCR, yet TCRdb's version contains in-frame clones alone and is incomplete. The sample lists under 80,000 clones, around 88% occurring once. The rearrangement uses TRBV27 and TRBJ2-6; TRBD1 aligns across 9 bases. Specimen: peripheral blood, collected from a patient treated with photon-based radiotherapy. This TCR was sampled from a man in his forties or fifties with gastric cancer. CDR3 sequence: CASSSGQGSSGANVLTF. The DNA of the CDR3 is TGTGCCAGCAGTTCGGGACAGGGAAGCTCTGGGGCCAACGTCCTGACTTTC.